One and the same sample provided the 21 T cell receptor beta chains below, sequenced in a study of OX40 agonist ivuxolimab in advanced cancers. Sequenced by immunoSEQ multiplex PCR; TCRdb stores in-frame clones only, minus some. The sample comprises approximately 70,000 clones, approximately 86% of which are singletons, and under 3% rests with the top ten. This material consisted of CD4+ or CD8+ T cells sorted from blood, taken in a trial of the OX40 agonist ivuxolimab. These receptors were taken from an adult with an advanced solid tumor such as melanoma, head and neck, liver or kidney cancer.

This chain links TRBV5-1 with TRBJ2-3; 10 nucleotides line up with TRBD2. CDR1 and CDR2 (germline): SGHRS, YFSETQ. The CDR3 is 16 residues long. Trimming took 4 bases from V and 0 from J; bases not matched to a gene: 5. The CDR3 region has the DNA TGCGCCAGCAGCACAGGACTAGCGGTTAGCACAGATACGCAGTATTTT. Translation gives CASSTGLAVSTDTQYF.

This chain links TRBV5-1 with TRBJ2-5, with 8 bases fitting TRBD2. CDR1 and CDR2 (germline): SGHRS, YFSETQ. The junction had 13 bases not matched to a gene; V was cut back by 4 bases and J by 5 bases. The CDR3 consists of 16 residues. CDR3 in DNA: TGCGCCAGCAGCCCCGAGGCCGGGAGGGCGTGGGAGACCCAGTACTTC. The encoded protein is CASSPEAGRAWETQYF.

The chain couples TRBV5-4 to TRBJ2-1; possible D gene TRBD1, 6 bases. Trimming removed 4 bases from V and 7 bases from J, with 12 bases in between. The V gene's germline CDR1 is SGHNT and CDR2 YYREEE (reference sequence). The CDR3 has 13 residues. CDR3 nucleotide sequence: TGTGCCAGCAGCGCCCCGAGGGGGAATGAGCAGTTCTTC. This gives the protein CASSAPRGNEQFF.

This clone was seen once. This chain uses TRBV11-2 with TRBJ1-2, with D tentatively TRBD1 (5 bases). CDR3 length equals 15 residues. CDR1 SGHAT and CDR2 FQNNGV come from the germline V gene. V was pared by 1 base and J by 0 bases, with 9 bases between. CDR3 in amino acids: CASSLVPGTNYGYTF. In nucleotides, the CDR3 is TGTGCCAGCAGCTTAGTCCCAGGGACTAACTATGGCTACACCTTC.

The chain combines TRBV6-1 with TRBJ1-1; D is unresolved. In germline, CDR1 is MNHNS, CDR2 SASEGT. V was cut by 4 bases and J by 1 base, with 7 bases left in between. The CDR3 is 13 amino acids. The CDR3 nucleotides read TGTGCCAGCAGTGTTTCACAGAACACTGAAGCTTTCTTT. It specifies CASSVSQNTEAFF.

V usage is TRBV6-1 and J usage is TRBJ1-6; D not resolved. The CDR3 length is 14 residues. Trimming removed 2 bases from V and 8 bases from J, with 10 bases in between. From germline, CDR1 is MNHNS and CDR2 SASEGT. The DNA for the CDR3 is TGTGCCAGCAGTGAATCAGGAAGGGATTCACCCCTCCACTTT. Protein sequence: CASSESGRDSPLHF.

The chain uses TRBV7-2 and TRBJ2-5, with D hard to call. The V gene's germline CDR1 is SGHTA and CDR2 FQGNSA. V was clipped by 4 bases and J by 1 base, with 16 bases between them. The CDR3 contains 16 residues. In nucleotides, the CDR3 is TGTGCCAGCAGCTCCCGCCGTGGGGTGCTCCAAGAGACCCAGTACTTC. Translation: CASSSRRGVLQETQYF. The complete variable domain, with remaining parts taken from reference TRBV7-2 and TRBJ2-5, reads GAGVSQSPSNKVTEKGKDVELRCDPISGHTALYWYRQSLGQGLEFLIYFQGNSAPDKSGLPSDRFSAERTGGSVSTLTIQRTQQEDSAVYLCASSSRRGVLQETQYFGPGTRLLVL.

J is TRBJ2-7 and V is TRBV18; D not resolved. Trimming cost V 4 bases and J 2 bases, with 15 bases left between them. CDR1 KGHSH and CDR2 LQKENI come from the germline V gene. This CDR3 contains 15 residues. The CDR3 DNA follows: TGTGCCAGCTCACTTGGGCCCTCCCGGGCCTACGAGCAGTACTTC. Its translation is CASSLGPSRAYEQYF.

Concerning this clone itself: Additional DNA sequences in this sample encode the identical CDR3. V gene TRBV2 combines with J gene TRBJ2-7; weak D call: TRBD2 (7 bases). This CDR3 contains 13 residues. Germline values: CDR1 SNHLY, CDR2 FYNNEI. The V end lost 8 bases, the J end lost 2 bases, and 13 bases lay between the germline ends. The chain's CDR3 is CASGSGGPYEQYF. The CDR3 region has the DNA TGTGCCAGCGGATCCGGGGGGCCCTACGAGCAGTACTTC.

This clone appeared a few times. J is TRBJ2-5 and V is TRBV2; TRBD1 is a possible D gene (7 bases). Judging by the DNA end, TRBJ2-7 fits better; the J call may be wrong. In germline, CDR1 is SNHLY, CDR2 FYNNEI. This CDR3 contains 15 residues. The CDR3 region has the DNA TGTGCCAGCACCCCCGGCGGGACAGTTAGCTACGAGCAGTACTTC. The encoded protein is CASTPGGTVSYEQYF.

The rearrangement uses TRBV30 and TRBJ1-5; D may be TRBD1 (6 bases). Germline lookup yields CDR1 GTSNPN and CDR2 SVGIG (reference sequence). CDR3 length equals 13 residues. V was cut by 1 base and J by 4 bases, with 8 bases left in between. CDR3 nucleotide sequence: TGTGCCTGGAGTGGGGGGCCTAATCAGCCCCAGCATTTT. Its translation: CAWSGGPNQPQHF. Drawing the rest from reference TRBV30 and TRBJ1-5, the complete variable domain is SQTIHQWPATLVQPVGSPLSLECTVEGTSNPNLYWYRQAAGRGLQLLFYSVGIGQISSEVPQNLSASRPQDRQFILSSKKLLLSDSGFYLCAWSGGPNQPQHFGDGTRLSIL.

The chain recombines TRBV7-7 with TRBJ2-5; D is unclear. V lost 1 base and J 2 bases, leaving 8 bases between the germline ends. CDR3 length: 14 amino acids. The germline V gene has CDR1 SSHAT and CDR2 FNYEAQ (reference sequence). CDR3 coding DNA: TGTGCCAGCAGCTTAGGGGCAGCGCAAGAGACCCAGTACTTC. This codes for CASSLGAAQETQYF.

The chain couples TRBV4-1 to TRBJ2-5; TRBD1 or TRBD2 may be the D gene (7 bases each). Trimming pared 1 base from V and 0 bases from J, leaving 12 bases between. This CDR3 spans 16 amino acids. Germline V gives CDR1 MGHRA, CDR2 YSYEKL. CDR3 residues: CASSQVSGTDQETQYF. CDR3 nucleotide sequence: TGCGCCAGCAGCCAAGTGAGCGGGACAGACCAAGAGACCCAGTACTTC.

Only a few counts were recorded for this clone. The chain uses TRBV28 and TRBJ1-2; D unresolved. V was trimmed by 6 bases and J by 2 bases, leaving 10 bases between them. The CDR3 spans 13 residues. Germline CDR1 is MDHEN and CDR2 is SYDVKM. The CDR3: CASSDGANYGYTF. CDR3 coding DNA: TGTGCCAGCAGCGACGGCGCAAACTATGGCTACACCTTC.

The chain has TRBV5-1 and TRBJ2-7, with 9 bases identical to TRBD1. CDR3 length equals 14 residues. CDR1 and CDR2 (germline): SGHRS, YFSETQ. Unmatched junction bases numbered 4, after V lost 4 bases and J lost 2 bases. The CDR3 is CASSPQGAAYEQYF. CDR3 coding DNA: TGCGCCAGCAGCCCACAGGGGGCCGCCTACGAGCAGTACTTC.

This chain connects TRBV5-1 to TRBJ1-4; a possible D gene is TRBD1 (5 bases). This CDR3 comprises 16 residues. CDR1 SGHRS and CDR2 YFSETQ come from the germline V gene. V was pared by 0 bases and J by 6 bases, with 15 bases between. This CDR3 reads CASSLDTGVGHEKLFF. CDR3 in DNA: TGCGCCAGCAGCTTGGATACAGGAGTGGGACATGAAAAACTGTTTTTT.

The chain links TRBV2 to TRBJ2-1, with 7 nucleotides matching TRBD2. There are 15 residues in the CDR3. V dropped 5 bases and J dropped 0; count of bases not matched to a gene: 4. The germline V gene encodes CDR1 SNHLY and CDR2 FYNNEI. The CDR3 sequence is CASSTRTSSYNEQFF. The CDR3, as DNA: TGTGCCAGCAGTACGAGGACTAGCTCCTACAATGAGCAGTTCTTC.

The chain couples TRBV4-1 to TRBJ2-1; TRBD1 matches at 9 bases. V shed 2 bases and J 8 bases; nucleotides not matched to a gene: 16. The germline gives CDR1 MGHRA, CDR2 YSYEKL. The CDR3 spans 18 residues. CDR3 bases: TGCGCCAGCAGCCAATACTATCGACAGGGGGGATCTTGGGATGAGCAGTTCTTC. This encodes CASSQYYRQGGSWDEQFF.

J is TRBJ1-2 and V is TRBV5-1; unclear D gene. The CDR3 length is 14 residues. Between the trimmed V and J ends, which lost 0 bases and 8 bases, there was a span of 14 bases. Germline values: CDR1 SGHRS, CDR2 YFSETQ. The CDR3 DNA sequence: TGCGCCAGCAGCTTGGCGAGTAGGGATGGAGGCTACACCTTC. Amino acid sequence: CASSLASRDGGYTF. The variable domain in full, completed from reference TRBV5-1 and TRBJ1-2, reads KAGVTQTPRYLIKTRGQQVTLSCSPISGHRSVSWYQQTPGQGLQFLFEYFSETQRNKGNFPGRFSGRQFSNSRSEMNVSTLELGDSALYLCASSLASRDGGYTFGSGTRLTVV.

J is TRBJ1-5 and V is TRBV23-1, with 9 bases fitting TRBD1. TRBV23-1 is an ORF for which the function is uncertain. Trimming at V came to 4 bases and at J to 0 bases, leaving 10 bases not matched to a gene. The CDR3 has 18 residues. In DNA, the CDR3 is TGCGCCAGCAGTCCTACCCCGGACAGGGGCGATAGCAATCAGCCCCAGCATTTT. It specifies CASSPTPDRGDSNQPQHF.

The table lists this clone with a count of one. The chain employs TRBV2 and TRBJ1-1; 7 bases are a match to TRBD1. Germline values: CDR1 SNHLY, CDR2 FYNNEI. The V segment lost 6 bases and the J segment 1 base; nucleotides outside the gene matches: 5. This CDR3 is built from 14 residues. This CDR3 is CASSRQGGNTEAFF. CDR3 nucleotides: TGTGCCAGCAGCCGACAGGGTGGGAACACTGAAGCTTTCTTT. Full variable domain (missing parts from reference TRBV2 and TRBJ1-1): EPEVTQTPSHQVTQMGQEVILRCVPISNHLYFYWYRQILGQKVEFLVSFYNNEISEKSEIFDDQFSVERPDGSNFTLKIRSTKLEDSAMYFCASSRQGGNTEAFFGQGTRLTVV.